The 19 T cell receptor beta chains below come from one sample, sequenced in a study of T cells in Graves' hyperthyroidism and ophthalmopathy. Amplified TCR beta CDR3 regions came from RNA transcripts. When the TCR CDR3 underwent first-round RT-PCR, the HTBI primer set was used. TCRdb reprocessed the multiplex PCR reads via MiXCR and lists one record per CDR3 protein. The sample holds some 800,000 distinct CDR3 sequences; around 39% are singletons and the top ten take 8.9%. Sequencing was done on a sample of blood. The receptors were gathered from a man younger than 35 with Graves' hyperthyroidism.

This clonotype has just a few counts. The rearrangement joins TRBV5-5 to TRBJ1-1; D unresolved. The V gene lost 1 base and the J gene lost 6 bases, with 16 bases spanning the gap. CDR1 is SGHKS, CDR2 YYEKEE, per germline (reference sequence). The CDR3 consists of 15 residues. The CDR3 DNA sequence: TGTGCCAGCAGCTTGTTCGGACCGGCCGACGCTGAAGCTTTCTTT. It translates to CASSLFGPADAEAFF.

This clonotype was counted at least ten times. The chain employs TRBV2 and TRBJ1-1; 7 nucleotides agree with TRBD1. This CDR3 contains 15 residues. With V trimmed by 5 bases and J by 0 bases, 6 bases remained unmatched. CDR1 is SNHLY and CDR2 is FYNNEI in the germline V gene. The CDR3 DNA is TGTGCCAGCAGTCGGACAGGCCAGCTGAACACTGAAGCTTTCTTT. This sequence encodes CASSRTGQLNTEAFF.

In regard to this clonotype: A much more abundant neighbour one base away suggests this may be a read error. The chain combines TRBV7-3 with TRBJ1-4; D call uncertain. Germline CDR1 reads SGHTA; CDR2 reads FQGTGA. The CDR3 runs 12 residues. V dropped 6 bases and J dropped 12 bases, with 14 bases sitting between them. For the CDR3, the DNA is TGTGCCAGCAGACGCAACGAACGGGAACTGTTTTTT. This sequence encodes CASRRNERELFF. Variable domain in full (rest from reference TRBV7-3 and TRBJ1-4): GAGVSQTPSNKVTEKGKYVELRCDPISGHTALYWYRQSLGQGPEFLIYFQGTGAADDSGLPNDRFFAVRPEGSVSTLKIQRTERGDSAVYLCASRRNERELFFGSGTQLSVL.

The sample holds a few counts of this clonotype. This chain links TRBV9 with TRBJ1-1, with TRBD1 as a possible D gene (6 bases). Germline CDR1 SGDLS, CDR2 YYNGEE. V was trimmed by 2 bases and J by 6 bases, leaving 17 bases between them. This CDR3 contains 15 residues. CDR3 sequence (DNA): TGTGCCAGCAGCGTGGCTACAGGGCCCGGGGCTGAAGCTTTCTTT. Its translation: CASSVATGPGAEAFF. The full variable domain, in which reference TRBV9 and TRBJ1-1 provide the parts outside the CDR3, is DSGVTQTPKHLITATGQRVTLRCSPRSGDLSVYWYQQSLDQGLQFLIQYYNGEERAKGNILERFSAQQFPDLHSELNLSSLELGDSALYFCASSVATGPGAEAFFGQGTRLTVV.

This CDR3 reads CASSLLLNPQETQYF. The CDR3 coding sequence is TGTGCCAGCAGTTTACTACTGAACCCCCAAGAGACCCAGTACTTC. The chain employs TRBV12-3 or TRBV12-4 and TRBJ2-5; D is uncertain. Trimming left V 2 bases short and J 1 base short, with 11 bases between. The CDR3 has 15 residues.

This clonotype has a handful of counts. The gene calls are TRBV7-9 and TRBJ1-3; TRBD1 aligns across 8 bases. V lost 5 bases to trimming and J lost 6 bases; unmatched junction nucleotides: 12. Per germline, CDR1 SEHNR and CDR2 FQNEAQ (reference sequence). There are 16 residues in the CDR3. CDR3 in DNA: TGTGCCAGCAGCCAATGGACAGGGAGTATCCAAAACACCATATATTTT. Translating it yields CASSQWTGSIQNTIYF.

This clonotype showed up just a few times. The chain carries TRBV7-9 and TRBJ2-5; 7 bases fit TRBD1. CDR3 length equals 14 residues. The V segment lost 8 bases and the J segment 4 bases; nucleotides outside the gene matches: 10. The germline V gene has CDR1 SEHNR and CDR2 FQNEAQ (reference sequence). CDR3 sequence reads: CASEGALSSETQYF. The CDR3, as DNA: TGTGCCAGCGAGGGGGCACTATCTTCAGAGACCCAGTACTTC.

The table lists this clonotype with many counts. The chain joins TRBV7-9 to TRBJ2-7; D ambiguous. V was trimmed by 3 bases and J by 6 bases, leaving 15 bases between them. CDR1 is SEHNR, CDR2 FQNEAQ, per germline (reference sequence). The CDR3 is 14 residues long. As DNA, the CDR3 is TGTGCCAGCAGCTTTTTTAGGGAAACCTCCGAGCAGTACTTC. Translating it yields CASSFFRETSEQYF. Looking up the rest from reference TRBV7-9 and TRBJ2-7 gives the full variable domain: DTGVSQNPRHKITKRGQNVTFRCDPISEHNRLYWYRQTLGQGPEFLTYFQNEAQLEKSRLLSDRFSAERPKGSFSTLEIQRTEQGDSAMYLCASSFFRETSEQYFGPGTRLTVT.

Points on this clonotype: This could be a read error, since a much larger clone is one nucleotide away. The rearrangement joins TRBV19 to TRBJ1-3, with D perhaps matching TRBD1 (6 bases). CDR3 length equals 14 residues. Germline V gene lookup returns CDR1 LNHDA and CDR2 SQIVND (reference sequence). Trimming removed 8 bases at V and 0 bases at J, with 11 bases between. The CDR3 DNA reads as TGTGCCAGTGACGGACAGTACTCTGGAAACACCATATATTTT. This encodes CASDGQYSGNTIYF.

This clonotype was seen a few times. This chain joins TRBV4-1 and TRBJ1-2, with D unclear. The germline CDR1 and CDR2 sequences are MGHRA and YSYEKL. The CDR3 runs 15 residues. V gave up 2 bases and J gave up 4 bases, with 14 bases separating them. DNA for the CDR3: TGCGCCAGCAGCCAAAGGGATCCCGTTGCCTATGGCTACACCTTC. Amino acids: CASSQRDPVAYGYTF.

Only a few counts were recorded for this clonotype. The genes are TRBV9 and TRBJ1-1, with D possibly TRBD1 on 5 matching bases. Germline lookup yields CDR1 SGDLS and CDR2 YYNGEE. The CDR3 sequence is 13 residues long. V shed 4 bases and J shed 4 bases, with 11 bases lying between them. The CDR3 reads CASSFFGGTEAFF. In DNA form, the CDR3 reads TGTGCCAGCAGCTTCTTCGGGGGCACTGAAGCTTTCTTT.

This clonotype was seen a few times. The gene calls are TRBV7-9 and TRBJ2-7; D is possibly TRBD2 (5 bases). The germline gives CDR1 SEHNR, CDR2 FQNEAQ (reference sequence). This CDR3 region has 15 residues. The ends were cut back, 5 bases at V and 7 bases at J, with 21 bases in the middle. The CDR3 here is CASSRSGLRGGEQYF. The CDR3, as DNA: TGTGCCAGCAGCCGATCGGGCCTCCGGGGTGGAGAGCAGTACTTC.

The chain joins TRBV11-1 to TRBJ2-5; TRBD2 might be the D (6 bases). Germline CDR1 SGHAT, CDR2 FQDESV (reference sequence). V was pared by 0 bases and J by 4 bases, with 15 bases between. The CDR3 runs 16 residues. This CDR3 is CASSLALGGVGETQYF. The CDR3 region has the DNA TGTGCCAGCAGCTTAGCGCTTGGCGGGGTGGGAGAGACCCAGTACTTC.

There are many counts of this clonotype. The chain links TRBV19 to TRBJ1-1; D perhaps matches TRBD1 (5 bases). This CDR3 region has 13 residues. V was cut by 7 bases and J by 8 bases, with 17 bases left in between. Germline values: CDR1 LNHDA, CDR2 SQIVND (reference sequence). CDR3 residues: CASNEWGPTEAFF. Written as DNA, the CDR3 is TGTGCCAGTAACGAGTGGGGCCCAACCGAAGCTTTCTTT.

The V gene is TRBV28, the J gene TRBJ1-6; D is uncertain. This CDR3 contains 15 residues. Germline loops: CDR1 MDHEN, CDR2 SYDVKM. V shed 7 bases and J shed 4 bases, with 14 bases lying between them. CDR3 amino acids: CASIPGGDYNSPLHF. CDR3 in DNA: TGTGCCAGCATCCCGGGAGGAGATTATAATTCACCCCTCCACTTT.

V is TRBV29-1 and J is TRBJ2-7; TRBD1 agrees at 7 bases. This CDR3 region has 14 residues. The germline V gene encodes CDR1 SQVTM and CDR2 ANQGSEA. V lost 4 bases to trimming and J lost 2 bases; unmatched junction nucleotides: 8. As DNA, the CDR3 is TGCAGCGTTGCCCGACAGGGAGAAACCTACGAGCAGTACTTC. Its translation is CSVARQGETYEQYF.

This clonotype was found many times. The chain employs TRBV10-2 and TRBJ1-1; 11 bases fit TRBD1. With V trimmed by 2 bases and J by 6 bases, 5 bases remained unmatched. The germline V gene encodes CDR1 WSHSY and CDR2 SAAADI. The CDR3 totals 15 residues. The CDR3 region has the DNA TGCGCCAGCAGTGAGACGATGGGACAGGGGGCTGAAGCTTTCTTT. Protein: CASSETMGQGAEAFF.

This clonotype occurred a few times. The J gene is TRBJ2-7, the V gene TRBV4-3, with D possibly TRBD2 on 6 matching bases. Trimming shortened V by 0 bases and J by 6 bases, and 15 bases separated the two germline ends. Per the germline V gene, CDR1 is LGHNA and CDR2 is YSLEER. The CDR3 spans 15 residues. The CDR3 nucleotides are TGCGCCAGCAGCCAAGATCCGGGTTTCGGGAGCGAGCAGTACTTC. This encodes CASSQDPGFGSEQYF.

In this sample, this clonotype turned up many times. The chain joins TRBV12-3 or TRBV12-4 to TRBJ1-2, with a possible D match to TRBD1 (5 bases). This CDR3 spans 15 amino acids. V was clipped by 2 bases and J by 6 bases, with 16 bases between them. Written as DNA, the CDR3 is TGTGCCAGCAGTTTACCGGCCAGTGGAGGGGATGGCTACACCTTC. Translating gives CASSLPASGGDGYTF.